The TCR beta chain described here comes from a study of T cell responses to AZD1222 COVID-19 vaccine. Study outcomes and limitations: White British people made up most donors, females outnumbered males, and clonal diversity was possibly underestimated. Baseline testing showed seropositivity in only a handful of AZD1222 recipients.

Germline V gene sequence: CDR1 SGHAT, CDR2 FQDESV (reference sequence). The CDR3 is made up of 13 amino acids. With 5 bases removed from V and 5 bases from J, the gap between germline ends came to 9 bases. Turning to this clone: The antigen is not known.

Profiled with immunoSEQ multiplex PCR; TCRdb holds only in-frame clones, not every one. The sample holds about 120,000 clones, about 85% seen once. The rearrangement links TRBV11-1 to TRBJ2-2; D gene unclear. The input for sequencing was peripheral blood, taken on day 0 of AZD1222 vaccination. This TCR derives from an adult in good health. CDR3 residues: CASSPGPTGELFF. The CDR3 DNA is TGTGCCAGCAGCCCAGGACCGACCGGGGAGCTGTTTTTT.